This TCR beta chain is from a study of blood T cell repertoires in COVID-19. The germline V gene encodes CDR1 KGHDR and CDR2 SFDVKD. J was trimmed by 6 bases and V by 3 bases; bases with no gene match: 4. The CDR3 is 15 residues long. Measured with immunoSEQ multiplex PCR; TCRdb has only the in-frame clones, and not every one. The sample records about 300,000 clones, about 89% being singletons. Clinical history as reported by participants underpinned cohort assignment. This clone was seen a single time. The material sequenced was PBMCs or T cells enriched from blood (not recorded which). The rearrangement joins TRBV24-1 to TRBJ2-3, with 11 positions matching TRBD1. The clonotype was recovered from a woman between 35 and 50 years old who had recovered from COVID-19. The CDR3 loop is CATSDRTGGMDTQYF. The CDR3 DNA sequence: TGTGCCACCAGTGATCGGACAGGGGGCATGGATACGCAGTATTTT.